These 25 T cell receptor beta chains share one sample of origin, sequenced in a study of T-cell reconstitution after alpha-beta-depleted transplantation in children. For TCRbeta, the library was prepared with unique molecular identifiers. One entry per CDR3 protein results from TCRdb running MiXCR on the PCR reads. Of some 500,000 distinct CDR3 sequences listed, 32% are singletons. The starting material was PBMCs from the stem cell graft donor, obtained from the stem cell graft. Receptor source: a human donor who donated a stem cell graft to a child with aplastic anemia.

This chain links TRBV29-1 with TRBJ2-5; 13 positions agree with TRBD2. Trimming cost V 6 bases and J 1 base; bases outside gene matches: 17. Germline CDR1 and CDR2: SQVTM and ANQGSEA. The CDR3 is made up of 19 amino acids. The CDR3 loop is CSVGDGTSGTTIFQETQYF. The DNA of the CDR3 is TGCAGCGTAGGTGACGGGACTAGCGGGACCACTATATTCCAAGAGACCCAGTACTTC.

This clonotype was found a few times. V gene TRBV30 combines with J gene TRBJ2-7, with D unresolved. CDR1 is GTSNPN and CDR2 is SVGIG in the germline V gene (reference sequence). V lost 1 base to trimming and J lost 0 bases, with 10 bases between them. This CDR3 region has 14 residues. CDR3 coding DNA: TGTGCCTGGAGTGAGGGCGGCAGCTCCTACGAGCAGTACTTC. It translates to CAWSEGGSSYEQYF.

This clonotype has just a few counts. The V gene is TRBV20-1, the J gene TRBJ2-1, with 10 bases aligning to TRBD2. Germline V CDR1 and CDR2: DFQATT, SNEGSKA (reference sequence). The CDR3 has 15 residues. Trimming took 0 bases from V and 7 from J; bases not matched to a gene: 6. In DNA, the CDR3 is TGCAGTGCTAGAGATCCAGCGGGAGGGTGGAATGAGCAGTTCTTC. Translation gives CSARDPAGGWNEQFF.

This clonotype was counted only a few times. V is TRBV7-2 and J is TRBJ2-7, with a tentative D call TRBD2 (6 bases). Germline V gene lookup returns CDR1 SGHTA and CDR2 FQGNSA. Trimming removed 4 bases from V and 0 bases from J, with 13 bases in between. The CDR3 sequence is 15 residues long. CDR3 protein: CASSWRDGGSYEQYF. In DNA, the CDR3 is TGTGCCAGCAGCTGGAGGGACGGCGGCTCCTACGAGCAGTACTTC. Variable domain in full (rest from reference TRBV7-2 and TRBJ2-7): GAGVSQSPSNKVTEKGKDVELRCDPISGHTALYWYRQSLGQGLEFLIYFQGNSAPDKSGLPSDRFSAERTGGSVSTLTIQRTQQEDSAVYLCASSWRDGGSYEQYFGPGTRLTVT.

The V gene is TRBV5-1, the J gene TRBJ2-5; D ambiguous. Germline V gene sequence: CDR1 SGHRS, CDR2 YFSETQ. V was pared by 5 bases and J by 2 bases, with 10 bases between. CDR3 length: 13 residues. CDR3 region: CASRKALQETQYF. CDR3 nucleotide sequence: TGCGCCAGCAGGAAGGCACTACAAGAGACCCAGTACTTC.

This rearrangement joins TRBV7-2 to TRBJ2-1, with a tentative D call TRBD2 (5 bases). Germline CDR1 SGHTA, CDR2 FQGNSA. The CDR3 runs 15 residues. V dropped 5 bases and J dropped 4 bases, with 15 bases sitting between them. The CDR3 loop is CASSPEPGGYNEQFF. The CDR3 coding sequence is TGTGCCAGCAGCCCAGAGCCAGGCGGGTACAATGAGCAGTTCTTC.

V is TRBV20-1 and J is TRBJ2-5, with unresolved D. With 3 bases removed from V and 5 bases from J, the gap between germline ends came to 10 bases. From germline, CDR1 is DFQATT and CDR2 SNEGSKA (reference sequence). This CDR3 is 12 amino acids long. The chain's CDR3 is CSARSGPETQYF. In DNA form, the CDR3 reads TGCAGTGCTAGGTCCGGTCCCGAGACCCAGTACTTC.

This clonotype was recorded a few times. The chain uses TRBV5-5 and TRBJ1-1, with D possibly TRBD1 on 5 matching bases. The CDR3 consists of 14 residues. In germline, CDR1 is SGHKS, CDR2 YYEKEE (reference sequence). V shed 2 bases and J shed 0 bases, with 8 bases lying between them. The CDR3 region is CASSFPTVNTEAFF. CDR3 nucleotides: TGTGCCAGCAGCTTTCCGACAGTGAACACTGAAGCTTTCTTT.

A few counts support this clonotype. The V and J genes are TRBV7-2 and TRBJ1-2; D gene unclear. V was trimmed by 1 base and J by 5 bases, leaving 14 bases between them. The germline gives CDR1 SGHTA, CDR2 FQGNSA. The CDR3 is 15 residues long. CDR3 loop: CASSLGGTPFYGYTF. CDR3 bases: TGTGCCAGCAGCTTAGGTGGCACGCCGTTTTATGGCTACACCTTC.

The chain uses TRBV20-1 and TRBJ2-7; the match to TRBD1 covers 10 bases. Germline lookup yields CDR1 DFQATT and CDR2 SNEGSKA (reference sequence). The J segment lost 7 bases and the V segment lost 5 bases, leaving 8 bases of the junction unmatched. The CDR3 spans 13 residues. Here the CDR3 reads CSASPGQGREQYV. DNA for the CDR3: TGCAGTGCTTCGCCGGGACAGGGGAGAGAGCAGTACGTC.

The rearrangement links TRBV6-5 to TRBJ2-1; 8 positions match TRBD2. V was clipped by 2 bases and J by 14 bases; unmatched bases: 17. Germline CDR1 and CDR2: MNHEY and SVGAGI. The CDR3 loop spans 16 amino acids. CDR3 in amino acids: CASSYPTSGPFNVEFF. The DNA for the CDR3 is TGTGCCAGCAGTTACCCTACTAGCGGCCCTTTTAACGTCGAGTTCTTC.

J is TRBJ2-5 and V is TRBV20-1; 8 bases line up with TRBD2. CDR3 size: 11 residues. The V gene's germline CDR1 is DFQATT and CDR2 SNEGSKA (reference sequence). The CDR3 DNA is TGCCTCTCGAGGGCGGGGGGGACCCAGTACTTC. Amino acid sequence: CLSRAGGTQYF.

This rearrangement joins TRBV15 to TRBJ2-1; TRBD2 aligns across 12 bases. The V segment lost 3 bases and the J segment 8 bases; nucleotides outside the gene matches: 5. The CDR3 extends over 15 amino acids. Germline V gene data show CDR1 as LNHNV and CDR2 as YYDKDF (reference sequence). The CDR3 DNA sequence: TGTGCCACCAGCAGCCGACTAGCGGGAGTGTATGAGCAGTTCTTC. As protein: CATSSRLAGVYEQFF. Combining the CDR3 with reference TRBV15 and TRBJ2-1 gives the whole variable domain DAMVIQNPRYQVTQFGKPVTLSCSQTLNHNVMYWYQQKSSQAPKLLFHYYDKDFNNEADTPDNFQSRRPNTSFCFLDIRSPGLGDTAMYLCATSSRLAGVYEQFFGPGTRLTVL.

This rearrangement joins TRBV9 to TRBJ1-2; the D gene is possibly TRBD1 (5 bases). From germline, CDR1 is SGDLS and CDR2 YYNGEE. CDR3 size: 19 residues. V lost 3 bases, J lost 6 bases, and 30 bases lay in between. The CDR3 spells CASSGVKTVTTGEGDGYTF. The CDR3 nucleotides read TGTGCCAGCAGCGGGGTGAAGACAGTTACCACGGGAGAAGGAGATGGCTACACCTTC.

The chain is built from TRBV12-3 or TRBV12-4 and TRBJ2-1; TRBD2 is a possible D gene (10 bases). This CDR3 is 20 amino acids long. Trimming left V 6 bases short and J 3 bases short, with 30 bases between. This CDR3 is CASSGTGSLASGSYYNEQFF. The CDR3 nucleotides are TGTGCCAGCAGCGGGACAGGGAGTTTGGCTAGCGGGAGTTACTACAATGAGCAGTTCTTC.

The rearrangement links TRBV5-1 to TRBJ2-7; D tentatively fits TRBD1 or TRBD2 (6 bases each). This CDR3 spans 14 amino acids. V was trimmed by 4 bases and J by 5 bases, leaving 16 bases between them. The germline gives CDR1 SGHRS, CDR2 YFSETQ. The CDR3 loop reads CASSPRSGANEQYF. The CDR3 DNA sequence: TGCGCCAGCAGCCCGCGTTCGGGGGCTAACGAGCAGTACTTC.

The chain is built from TRBV19 and TRBJ1-3; unclear D gene. CDR3 length: 15 residues. Germline V gene sequence: CDR1 LNHDA, CDR2 SQIVND (reference sequence). Trimming left V 5 bases short and J 0 bases short, with 11 bases between. The CDR3 nucleotides read TGTGCCAGTAGTCCTGGACTCGCCTCTGGAAACACCATATATTTT. It codes for CASSPGLASGNTIYF.

This rearrangement joins TRBV5-4 to TRBJ2-1; no definite D call. Looked up from germline, CDR1 is SGHNT and CDR2 is YYREEE (reference sequence). Trimming shortened V by 0 bases and J by 3 bases, and 10 bases separated the two germline ends. The CDR3 extends over 15 amino acids. CDR3 sequence reads: CASSLGNQYYNEQFF. The CDR3 DNA sequence: TGTGCCAGCAGCTTGGGCAACCAATACTACAATGAGCAGTTCTTC.

The chain employs TRBV4-3 and TRBJ1-2; D unclear. Trimming removed 0 bases at V and 4 bases at J, with 12 bases between. This CDR3 spans 15 amino acids. Germline V gene sequence: CDR1 LGHNA, CDR2 YSLEER. The CDR3 nucleotides read TGCGCCAGCAGCCAAGATCGGGTAGGCCCCTATGGCTACACCTTC. This sequence encodes CASSQDRVGPYGYTF.

The rearrangement uses TRBV2 and TRBJ2-3; possibly TRBD1 for D (8 bases). The ends were cut back, 9 bases at V and 14 bases at J, with 21 bases in the middle. Germline loops: CDR1 SNHLY, CDR2 FYNNEI. The CDR3 is made up of 12 amino acids. CDR3 DNA sequence: TGTGCCAGTGGACGAGAACAGGGGGGGCCGTATTTT. The encoded protein is CASGREQGGPYF.

The V call is TRBV7-9, the J call TRBJ1-3, with D perhaps matching TRBD1 (5 bases). Trimming pared 5 bases from V and 0 bases from J, leaving 14 bases between. In germline, CDR1 is SEHNR, CDR2 FQNEAQ (reference sequence). The CDR3 length is 16 residues. The CDR3 reads CASSPRDPSSGNTIYF. The CDR3 nucleotides are TGTGCCAGCAGCCCCCGGGACCCGAGCTCTGGAAACACCATATATTTT.

This clonotype was seen only once. The chain uses TRBV27 and TRBJ2-3; D unclear. V lost 5 bases to trimming and J lost 3 bases, with 18 bases between them. CDR3 length: 16 residues. CDR1 and CDR2 (germline): MNHEY, SMNVEV (reference sequence). This CDR3 reads CASSPRVFWGTDTQYF. For the CDR3, the DNA is TGTGCCAGCAGTCCTAGGGTGTTTTGGGGAACAGATACGCAGTATTTT.

The V call is TRBV25-1, the J call TRBJ2-1; 10 bases agree with TRBD1. CDR3 length: 17 residues. The junction had 9 bases not matched to a gene; V was cut back by 1 base and J by 6 bases. In germline, CDR1 is MGHDK, CDR2 SYGVNS. The CDR3 spells CASSEFLGTGESNEQFF. As DNA, the CDR3 is TGTGCCAGCAGTGAATTTCTTGGGACAGGGGAGAGCAATGAGCAGTTCTTC. The full variable domain, with the rest looked up from reference TRBV25-1 and TRBJ2-1, is EADIYQTPRYLVIGTGKKITLECSQTMGHDKMYWYQQDPGMELHLIHYSYGVNSTEKGDLSSESTVSRIRTEHFPLTLESARPSHTSQYLCASSEFLGTGESNEQFFGPGTRLTVL.

The gene calls are TRBV9 and TRBJ2-1; D may be TRBD2 (5 bases). CDR3 length: 18 residues. Germline CDR1 reads SGDLS; CDR2 reads YYNGEE. V was cut by 5 bases and J by 0 bases, with 21 bases left in between. CDR3 sequence reads: CASSSTIRGLPSYNEQFF. The CDR3 DNA reads as TGTGCCAGCAGTTCAACAATTCGGGGATTACCCTCCTACAATGAGCAGTTCTTC.

The chain carries TRBV12-3 or TRBV12-4 and TRBJ2-3; D possibly corresponds to TRBD1 (6 bases). The ends were cut back, 8 bases at V and 6 bases at J, with 12 bases in the middle. The CDR3 contains 12 residues. CDR3 loop: CASAVQGDTQYF. CDR3 nucleotides: TGTGCCAGCGCCGTCCAGGGGGATACGCAGTATTTT.